The rows below give T cell receptor beta chains drawn from one sample of a study of T cell responses to AZD1222 COVID-19 vaccine. This table comes from immunoSEQ multiplex PCR, and its TCRdb copy is limited to in-frame clones, with some not included. Among 100,000 to 120,000 clones listed, about four fifths were seen once. The sample in question was peripheral blood, obtained on day 0 of AZD1222 vaccination. These receptor sequences come from an adult in good health. Both conserved end residues are part of each CDR3. Size is stated for part of the rows, as once, few or many counts, or as a class when the clone is expanded.

clone_size j_call v_call cdr3_aa
- TRBJ2-3 TRBV19 CASSQLATDTQYF
- TRBJ1-2 TRBV28 CASSISRGRGYGYTF
- TRBJ2-7 TRBV14 CASSQDGTARGLSEQYF
- TRBJ1-2 TRBV19 CASSMQRVGGYTF
- TRBJ2-1 TRBV11-2 CASSLDRLTGAYNEQFF
- TRBJ2-2 TRBV11-2 CASSLSGGVNTGELFF
- TRBJ2-3 TRBV6-1 CASSETMAHRTDTQYF
- TRBJ2-7 TRBV7-2 CASSLGGRGRGYEQYF
- TRBJ2-7 TRBV12-3/TRBV12-4 CASGREGYEQYF
- TRBJ1-1 TRBV7-8 CASSPRDRLAVNTEAFF
- TRBJ1-6 TRBV6-5 CASRSTGAPSPLHF
- TRBJ2-1 TRBV25-1 CASSELGGGRNNEQFF
- TRBJ1-1 TRBV18 CASSEGQSTEAFF
- TRBJ1-1 TRBV10-3 CAISESLRLGTEAFF
- TRBJ2-7 TRBV27 CARCRGGGAANEQYF
- TRBJ2-7 TRBV7-2 CASSLRDTAYEQYF
few TRBJ1-1 TRBV4-3 CASSPEDRGLQAFF
- TRBJ1-5 TRBV7-2 CASSPGGGNQPQHF
- TRBJ2-1 TRBV5-4 CASSFPGLADNLEQFF
- TRBJ1-2 TRBV28 CASRDGTAPYGYTF
- TRBJ2-7 TRBV28 CASSQRDTQF
- TRBJ2-7 TRBV19 CASSPLGQGDFYEQYF
- TRBJ1-5 TRBV19 CASIFRVGDQPQHF
- TRBJ2-1 TRBV28 CASSPSHGNEQFF
once TRBJ2-7 TRBV2 CASSIGGTSYPREQYF
- TRBJ2-7 TRBV7-2 CASSLGLAGAYEQYF
- TRBJ2-2 TRBV7-9 CASSSGTGTWGGELFF
- TRBJ1-5 TRBV28 CASSQGQGGNQPQHF
- TRBJ2-5 TRBV2 CASSPQGAQGTQYF
- TRBJ2-7 TRBV18 CASSPGISGRFFALNYEQYF
- TRBJ1-3 TRBV6-5 CASSPRFSSGNTIYF